The 8 T cell receptor beta chains below all came from one sample that was sequenced in a study of robustness of blood B and T cell sequencing. TCR beta repertoires were quantified from mRNA rather than genomic DNA. cDNA was made with a 5' template-switch oligo adding a universal priming site. Every cDNA molecule received a random 12-nucleotide UMI from the template-switch oligo. Via MiXCR, TCRdb re-called the PCR reads, giving one row per CDR3 protein. In the table there are about 1,200 distinct CDR3 sequences, around two thirds of which are singletons. Sequenced input: peripheral blood. All receptors come from a human donor in good health.

This clonotype turned up a few times. This chain joins TRBV20-1 and TRBJ1-4; possibly TRBD1 for D (5 bases). Germline V gives CDR1 DFQATT, CDR2 SNEGSKA (reference sequence). The length of the CDR3 is 14 residues. The ends were cut back, 0 bases at V and 8 bases at J, with 13 bases in the middle. The CDR3 loop reads CSARDRQGWEKLFF. The CDR3 nucleotides read TGCAGTGCTAGAGATAGGCAGGGCTGGGAAAAACTGTTTTTT.

V gene TRBV10-3 combines with J gene TRBJ2-3, with 8 nucleotides matching TRBD2. This CDR3 has 16 residues. Germline values: CDR1 ENHRY, CDR2 SYGVKD. The V gene end was trimmed by 11 bases and the J gene end by 6 bases; junction bases not matched to a gene: 19. The chain's CDR3 is CAHSPRAGGNTDTQYF. CDR3 nucleotides: TGTGCCCACTCTCCCAGGGCGGGGGGAAACACTGATACGCAGTATTTT.

The gene calls are TRBV5-5 and TRBJ1-1, with D perhaps matching TRBD1 (5 bases). Trimming took off 2 bases at V and 0 bases at J, with 17 bases between the two ends. Per the germline V gene, CDR1 is SGHKS and CDR2 is YYEKEE (reference sequence). This CDR3 has 17 residues. The CDR3: CASSFTAGRVMNTEAFF. The CDR3 DNA sequence: TGTGCCAGCAGCTTTACCGCGGGCAGGGTCATGAACACTGAAGCTTTCTTT.

The rearrangement joins TRBV4-1 to TRBJ2-3, with a possible D match to TRBD2 (5 bases). The CDR3 covers 13 residues. Trimming removed 2 bases at V and 5 bases at J, with 8 bases between. Germline V gene data show CDR1 as MGHRA and CDR2 as YSYEKL. CDR3 loop: CASSQSEGDTQYF. The DNA of the CDR3 is TGCGCCAGCAGCCAATCAGAGGGAGATACGCAGTATTTT.

This sequence joins TRBV2 and TRBJ1-2; TRBD1 might be the D (5 bases). Trimming shortened V by 0 bases and J by 7 bases, and 12 bases separated the two germline ends. The germline CDR1 and CDR2 sequences are SNHLY and FYNNEI. The CDR3 consists of 14 residues. CDR3 region: CASSEAIGAGGYTF. The CDR3, as DNA: TGTGCCAGCAGTGAAGCGATCGGGGCGGGTGGCTACACCTTC.

V usage is TRBV27 and J usage is TRBJ1-2; the match to TRBD1 covers 7 bases. From germline, CDR1 is MNHEY and CDR2 SMNVEV (reference sequence). Trimming cost V 4 bases and J 4 bases; bases outside gene matches: 3. This CDR3 has 13 residues. The CDR3 nucleotides are TGTGCCAGCAGTTCGACAGGGACCTATGGCTACACCTTC. Its translation: CASSSTGTYGYTF.

The chain recombines TRBV5-1 with TRBJ2-7; TRBD2 might be the D (6 bases). Germline-derived CDR1 and CDR2 are SGHRS and YFSETQ. With 3 bases removed from V and 0 bases from J, the gap between germline ends came to 13 bases. The CDR3 is 15 residues long. The DNA of the CDR3 is TGCGCCAGCAGCTCACGGACTATTAGCTCCTACGAGCAGTACTTC. Its translation is CASSSRTISSYEQYF. Full variable domain (missing parts from reference TRBV5-1 and TRBJ2-7): KAGVTQTPRYLIKTRGQQVTLSCSPISGHRSVSWYQQTPGQGLQFLFEYFSETQRNKGNFPGRFSGRQFSNSRSEMNVSTLELGDSALYLCASSSRTISSYEQYFGPGTRLTVT.

Remarks on this clonotype: An end of the junction does not agree with germline; a read error may underlie this. The chain has TRBV5-1 and TRBJ2-7; D is ambiguous. The CDR3 consists of 11 residues. Germline loops: CDR1 SGHRS, CDR2 YFSETQ. The CDR3 loop reads CASSLSNEQYF. CDR3 DNA sequence: TGCGCCAGCAGCCTCTCCAACGAGCAGTACTTC.